Included here is one T cell receptor beta chain sequence, with context. These data are taken from a study of sequential checkpoint blockade in melanoma. In the study overall: Patients were randomized 1:1 to nivolumab-then-ipilimumab or ipilimumab-then-nivolumab first-line.

This sample's treatment: randomized to nivolumab then ipilimumab (arm A) or the reverse (arm B). None of the patients previously received DNA-damaging chemotherapy. The CDR3 contains 13 residues. The germline V gene encodes CDR1 MNHNS and CDR2 SASEGT. Repertoires were generated with immunoSEQ multiplex PCR, while TCRdb's copy carries only in-frame clones and drops some. This sample has 25,000 to 35,000 clones, with 70% to 90% found just once. This clonotype originated in a human donor with melanoma. The chain recombines TRBV6-1 with TRBJ2-2, with D possibly TRBD2 on 7 matching bases. This specimen consisted of CD8+ T cells sorted from blood (inferred from file names), obtained from a patient given nivolumab and ipilimumab in sequence. The CDR3 bases are TGTGCAGGGGGGGGGCAAAACACCGGGGAGCTGTTTTTT. It is translated as CAGGGQNTGELFF.